This paragraph reports one TCR beta chain. Its specificity is unknown. Sequencing targeted expressed TCRB transcripts, as all isolated RNA had been reverse transcribed. TCRdb's copy holds only in-frame clones and misses some; the assay was immunoSEQ multiplex PCR. The top ten hold 0.093% of the sample, which has hundreds of thousands of clones, 15% seen once. From germline, CDR1 is MGHRA and CDR2 YSYEKL. With V trimmed by 3 bases and J by 2 bases, 7 bases remained unmatched. The CDR3 loop spans 16 amino acids. Sort purity for all populations was recorded as exceeding 98%. The entry originates in a study of beta chain features in type 1 diabetes. Across the study: Across all samples, about 100,000,000 sorted cells were examined.

Notes on the study in general: At VDJ recombination sites, type 1 diabetes patients had fewer insertions and more deleted nucleotides.

Sequenced input: naive CD4+ T cells from blood. The receptor's source is a man aged 18-30 years in good health. This chain joins TRBV4-1 and TRBJ2-3, with 8 positions matching TRBD1. CDR3 in DNA: TGCGCCAGCAGCCAGGACCGGGACAGGTTCACAGATACGCAGTATTTT. This sequence encodes CASSQDRDRFTDTQYF.